These 16 T cell receptor beta chains were all obtained from the same sample, sequenced in a study of PD-1 blockade in mismatch repair-deficient tumors. TCRdb's table, derived via immunoSEQ multiplex PCR, lists solely in-frame clones and lacks some. The sample holds about 34,000 clones, around 80% seen once. The sequenced sample was PBMCs, obtained 6 to 7 weeks after starting pembrolizumab. The receptors were gathered from an adult with mismatch repair-deficient cancer.

The chain recombines TRBV7-8 with TRBJ2-1; 8 bases map to TRBD2. The V gene end was trimmed by 3 bases and the J gene end by 5 bases; junction bases not matched to a gene: 9. The germline gives CDR1 SGHVS, CDR2 FQNEAQ. This CDR3 has 16 amino acids. This CDR3 reads CASSLFTSGTDNEQFF. CDR3 nucleotide sequence: TGTGCCAGCAGCTTGTTTACTAGCGGAACTGACAATGAGCAGTTCTTC.

This chain uses TRBV7-3 with TRBJ2-1; 9 nucleotides agree with TRBD2. The V and J ends lost 2 bases and 10 bases, in that order; junction bases with no gene match: 3. The V gene's germline CDR1 is SGHTA and CDR2 FQGTGA. The CDR3 loop spans 13 amino acids. Written as DNA, the CDR3 is TGTGCCAGCAGCTTACGGACTAGCGACGAGCAGTTCTTC. It codes for CASSLRTSDEQFF.

The chain employs TRBV28 and TRBJ1-1; tentative D call: TRBD1 (5 bases). This CDR3 has 14 amino acids. The V and J ends lost 11 bases and 8 bases respectively, with 24 bases between them. Germline V gene lookup returns CDR1 MDHEN and CDR2 SYDVKM. The CDR3 is CASSSPARRGEAFF. The CDR3 region has the DNA TGTGCCTCCAGCAGTCCTGCACGGAGGGGAGAAGCTTTCTTT.

The chain employs TRBV9 and TRBJ2-7, with D possibly matching TRBD2 (6 bases). CDR1 and CDR2 from the germline V gene are SGDLS and YYNGEE. The CDR3 length is 14 residues. The V and J ends lost 0 bases and 3 bases respectively, with 10 bases between them. The CDR3 sequence is CASSVGASVYEQYF. The DNA for the CDR3 is TGTGCCAGCAGCGTAGGGGCTAGCGTCTACGAGCAGTACTTC.

This clone was detected only once. This chain links TRBV7-9 with TRBJ1-2; 11 bases are shared with TRBD1. CDR1 and CDR2 from the germline V gene are SEHNR and FQNEAQ (reference sequence). The CDR3 totals 17 residues. V lost 5 bases, J lost 4 bases, and 12 bases stayed unmatched. The CDR3 nucleotides read TGTGCCAGCAGCCCCTACAGCCCGGGACAGGGGGTCTATGGCTACACCTTC. Its translation is CASSPYSPGQGVYGYTF.

V is TRBV7-9 and J is TRBJ2-5; 7 bases are shared with TRBD1. V was pared by 2 bases and J by 1 base, with 4 bases of the junction left unmatched. The CDR3 sequence is 15 residues long. Germline V gene lookup returns CDR1 SEHNR and CDR2 FQNEAQ (reference sequence). The CDR3 nucleotides read TGTGCCAGCAGCTTAACGGGACAGACCCAAGAGACCCAGTACTTC. Encoded protein: CASSLTGQTQETQYF.

There are a few counts of this clone. V and J are TRBV18 and TRBJ2-7; possibly TRBD1 for D (6 bases). This CDR3 comprises 15 residues. Trimming cost V 5 bases and J 0 bases, with 14 bases left between them. Germline values: CDR1 KGHSH, CDR2 LQKENI. CDR3 loop: CASSVTGTPSYEQYF. CDR3 sequence (DNA): TGTGCCAGCTCAGTAACCGGGACACCCTCCTACGAGCAGTACTTC.

The CDR3 loop is CATRDITVSGANVLTF. DNA of the CDR3: TGCGCCACCCGGGACATCACAGTCTCTGGGGCCAACGTCCTGACTTTC. V and J are TRBV10-2 and TRBJ2-6; weak D call: TRBD1 (6 bases). From germline, CDR1 is WSHSY and CDR2 SAAADI. The germline V and J ends were trimmed by 10 bases and 0 bases, with 16 bases remaining between them. The CDR3 is 16 amino acids.

The chain couples TRBV7-9 to TRBJ2-1; 7 nucleotides align to TRBD2. Germline trimming cut 6 bases from V and 8 bases from J; bases unmatched to any gene: 16. This CDR3 is 16 amino acids long. Germline V CDR1 and CDR2: SEHNR, FQNEAQ (reference sequence). CDR3 DNA sequence: TGTGCCAGCAGTTATGCGCCCCGGGAGGTCCTCGATGAGCAGTTCTTC. This encodes CASSYAPREVLDEQFF.

The count of this clone is one. The V and J genes are TRBV9 and TRBJ1-2, with a weak D call TRBD1 (5 bases). Germline values: CDR1 SGDLS, CDR2 YYNGEE. V lost 3 bases and J lost 6, with 15 bases in between. The CDR3 totals 14 residues. The CDR3 nucleotides are TGTGCCAGCAGCGGATCGACAGAAATCCATGGCTACACCTTC. This codes for CASSGSTEIHGYTF.

The chain uses TRBV28 and TRBJ1-2, with TRBD1 matching over 7 bases. Germline V CDR1 and CDR2: MDHEN, SYDVKM. J gave up 7 bases and V 8 bases, and 7 bases lay outside the gene matches. This CDR3 has 12 residues. CDR3 sequence (DNA): TGTGCCAGCGTGGCTCAGGGGGGTGGCTACACCTTC. It codes for CASVAQGGGYTF.

The chain recombines TRBV9 with TRBJ2-4; 11 bases are shared with TRBD2. This CDR3 has 20 residues. CDR1 is SGDLS, CDR2 YYNGEE, per germline. With 3 bases clipped from V and 2 bases from J, the junction kept 16 bases outside the gene matches. Written as DNA, the CDR3 is TGTGCCAGCAGCGCCGGCCGAGACCTTAGCGGGAGGGCCCCCAAAAACATTCAGTACTTC. Residues: CASSAGRDLSGRAPKNIQYF. The entire variable domain, with the rest obtained from reference TRBV9 and TRBJ2-4, is as follows: DSGVTQTPKHLITATGQRVTLRCSPRSGDLSVYWYQQSLDQGLQFLIQYYNGEERAKGNILERFSAQQFPDLHSELNLSSLELGDSALYFCASSAGRDLSGRAPKNIQYFGAGTRLSVL.

The CDR3 is CASSVSEARQAPYEQYF. In DNA, the CDR3 is TGTGCCAGCAGCGTGAGTGAGGCGAGACAGGCCCCCTACGAGCAGTACTTC. The chain couples TRBV9 to TRBJ2-7; weak D call: TRBD1 (6 bases). The ends were cut back, 2 bases at V and 2 bases at J, with 20 bases in the middle. This CDR3 is 17 amino acids long. Germline CDR1 and CDR2: SGDLS and YYNGEE.

This clone has only one observation. The chain recombines TRBV6-1 with TRBJ1-6, with TRBD1 matching 12 bases. V gave up 3 bases and J gave up 4 bases; unmatched junction bases: 4. From germline, CDR1 is MNHNS and CDR2 SASEGT. CDR3 length: 17 amino acids. In nucleotides, the CDR3 is TGTGCCAGCAGTGACCGGGACAGGGGGCTTTATAATTCACCCCTCCACTTT. As protein: CASSDRDRGLYNSPLHF.

J is TRBJ2-4 and V is TRBV11-2; perhaps TRBD2 as D (6 bases). The V end was cut by 5 bases, the J end by 7 bases, with 12 bases between. The CDR3 runs to 13 residues. Per the germline V gene, CDR1 is SGHAT and CDR2 is FQNNGV. Here the CDR3 reads CASSRLEGNIQYF. CDR3 sequence (DNA): TGTGCCAGCAGCCGACTAGAAGGGAACATTCAGTACTTC. Drawing the rest from reference TRBV11-2 and TRBJ2-4, the complete variable domain is EAGVAQSPRYKIIEKRQSVAFWCNPISGHATLYWYQQILGQGPKLLIQFQNNGVVDDSQLPKDRFSAERLKGVDSTLKIQPAKLEDSAVYLCASSRLEGNIQYFGAGTRLSVL.

This clone has only a few counts. The rearrangement joins TRBV5-1 to TRBJ2-7; perhaps TRBD2 as D (6 bases). The CDR3 has 13 amino acids. Trimming stripped 4 bases from V and 2 bases from J, with 10 bases between. The germline gives CDR1 SGHRS, CDR2 YFSETQ. The chain's CDR3 is CASSGTATYEQYF. The CDR3 DNA reads TGCGCCAGCAGCGGGACTGCGACCTACGAGCAGTACTTC.